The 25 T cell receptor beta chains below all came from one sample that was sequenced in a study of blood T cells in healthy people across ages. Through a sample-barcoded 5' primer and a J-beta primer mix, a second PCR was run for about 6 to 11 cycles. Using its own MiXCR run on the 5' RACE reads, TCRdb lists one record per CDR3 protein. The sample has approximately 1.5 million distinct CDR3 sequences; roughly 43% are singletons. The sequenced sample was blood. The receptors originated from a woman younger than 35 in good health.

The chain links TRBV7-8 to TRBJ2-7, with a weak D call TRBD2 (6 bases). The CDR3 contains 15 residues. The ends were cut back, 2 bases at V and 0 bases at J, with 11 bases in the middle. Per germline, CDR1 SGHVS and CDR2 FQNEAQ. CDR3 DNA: TGTGCCAGCAGCTTAACGGACTACAGCTCCTACGAGCAGTACTTC. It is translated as CASSLTDYSSYEQYF.

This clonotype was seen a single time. The CDR3 protein is CASKREGPDTQYF. CDR3 nucleotides: TGTGCCAGCAAGCGGGAGGGCCCTGATACGCAGTATTTT. The chain joins TRBV12-3 or TRBV12-4 to TRBJ2-3; the match to TRBD2 covers 10 bases. This CDR3 spans 13 amino acids. V lost 7 bases to trimming and J lost 6 bases; unmatched junction nucleotides: 4.

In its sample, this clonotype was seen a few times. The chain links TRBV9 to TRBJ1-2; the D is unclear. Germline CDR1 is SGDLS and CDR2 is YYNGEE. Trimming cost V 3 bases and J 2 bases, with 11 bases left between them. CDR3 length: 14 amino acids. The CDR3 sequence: CASSADVGNYGYTF. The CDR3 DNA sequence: TGTGCCAGCAGCGCCGATGTTGGAAACTATGGCTACACCTTC.

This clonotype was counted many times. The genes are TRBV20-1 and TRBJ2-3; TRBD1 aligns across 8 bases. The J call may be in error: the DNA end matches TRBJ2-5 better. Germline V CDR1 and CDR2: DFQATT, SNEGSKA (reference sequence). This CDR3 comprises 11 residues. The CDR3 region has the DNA TGCAGTGCTCAGGACAGGGATACCCAGTACTTC. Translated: CSAQDRDTQYF.

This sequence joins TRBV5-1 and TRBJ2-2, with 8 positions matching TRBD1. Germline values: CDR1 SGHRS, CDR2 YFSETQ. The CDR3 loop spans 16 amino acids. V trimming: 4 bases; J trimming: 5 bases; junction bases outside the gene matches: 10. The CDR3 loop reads CASSLQGRGLTGELFF. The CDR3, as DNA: TGCGCCAGCAGCCTTCAAGGCAGGGGGCTAACCGGGGAGCTGTTTTTT. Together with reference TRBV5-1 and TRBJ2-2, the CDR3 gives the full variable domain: KAGVTQTPRYLIKTRGQQVTLSCSPISGHRSVSWYQQTPGQGLQFLFEYFSETQRNKGNFPGRFSGRQFSNSRSEMNVSTLELGDSALYLCASSLQGRGLTGELFFGEGSRLTVL.

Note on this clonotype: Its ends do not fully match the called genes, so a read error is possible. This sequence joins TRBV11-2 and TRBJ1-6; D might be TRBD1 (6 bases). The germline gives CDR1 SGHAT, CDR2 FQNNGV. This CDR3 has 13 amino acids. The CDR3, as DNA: TGTGCCAGCGGCATACAGGGTAATCCACCCCTCCACTTT. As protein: CASGIQGNPPLHF.

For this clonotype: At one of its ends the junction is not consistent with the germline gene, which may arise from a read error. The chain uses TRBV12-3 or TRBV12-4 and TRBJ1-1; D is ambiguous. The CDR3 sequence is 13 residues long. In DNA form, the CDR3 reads TGTGCCAGCAGTTTAGGCTTGAACGCTGAAGCTTTCTTT. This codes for CASSLGLNAEAFF.

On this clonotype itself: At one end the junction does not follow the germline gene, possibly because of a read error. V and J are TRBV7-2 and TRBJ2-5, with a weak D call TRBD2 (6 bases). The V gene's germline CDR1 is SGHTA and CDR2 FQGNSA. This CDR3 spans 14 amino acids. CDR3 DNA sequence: TGTGCCAGCAGCGTAGCGGCCTCCTACAATGAGCAGTACTTC. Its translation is CASSVAASYNEQYF.

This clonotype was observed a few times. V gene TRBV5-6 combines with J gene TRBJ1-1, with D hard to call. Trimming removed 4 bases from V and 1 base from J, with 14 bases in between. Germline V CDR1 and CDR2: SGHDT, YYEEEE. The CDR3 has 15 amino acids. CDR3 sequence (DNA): TGTGCCAGCAGCCCCGAAGGGTTTGGGAACACTGAAGCTTTCTTT. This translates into CASSPEGFGNTEAFF. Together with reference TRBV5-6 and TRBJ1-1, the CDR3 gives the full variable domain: DAGVTQSPTHLIKTRGQQVTLRCSPKSGHDTVSWYQQALGQGPQFIFQYYEEEERQRGNFPDRFSGHQFPNYSSELNVNALLLGDSALYLCASSPEGFGNTEAFFGQGTRLTVV.

The CDR3 here is CASSFRSGGADTQYF. The CDR3 bases are TGTGCCAGCAGCTTCAGGTCAGGGGGAGCAGATACGCAGTATTTT. The V gene is TRBV5-6, the J gene TRBJ2-3; 7 bases align to TRBD1. V lost 2 bases and J lost 4; bases outside the gene matches: 7. This CDR3 comprises 15 residues. Germline V lookup: CDR1 SGHDT, CDR2 YYEEEE.

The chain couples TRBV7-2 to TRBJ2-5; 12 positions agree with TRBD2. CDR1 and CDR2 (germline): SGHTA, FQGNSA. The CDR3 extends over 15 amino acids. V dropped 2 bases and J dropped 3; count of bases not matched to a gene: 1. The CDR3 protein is CASSLPSGGEETQYF. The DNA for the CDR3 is TGTGCCAGCAGCTTACCTAGCGGGGGGGAAGAGACCCAGTACTTC.

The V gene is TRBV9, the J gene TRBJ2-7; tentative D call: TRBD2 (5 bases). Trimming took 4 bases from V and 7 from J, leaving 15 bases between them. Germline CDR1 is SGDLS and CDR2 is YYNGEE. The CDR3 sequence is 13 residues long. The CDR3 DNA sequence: TGTGCCAGCAGCACTAGACCAGAATGGGAGCAGTACTTC. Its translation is CASSTRPEWEQYF.

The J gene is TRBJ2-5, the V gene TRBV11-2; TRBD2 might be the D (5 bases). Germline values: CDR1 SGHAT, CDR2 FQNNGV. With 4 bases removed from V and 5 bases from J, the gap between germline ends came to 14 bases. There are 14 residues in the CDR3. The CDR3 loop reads CASSSGFSGETQYF. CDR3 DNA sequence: TGTGCCAGCAGCTCGGGGTTTAGTGGGGAGACCCAGTACTTC.

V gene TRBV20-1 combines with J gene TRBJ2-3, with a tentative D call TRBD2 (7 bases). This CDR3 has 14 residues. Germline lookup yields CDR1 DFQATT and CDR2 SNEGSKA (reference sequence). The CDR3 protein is CNVPPAGAPDTQYF. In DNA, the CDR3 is TGCAATGTTCCCCCGGCGGGGGCCCCCGATACGCAGTATTTT.

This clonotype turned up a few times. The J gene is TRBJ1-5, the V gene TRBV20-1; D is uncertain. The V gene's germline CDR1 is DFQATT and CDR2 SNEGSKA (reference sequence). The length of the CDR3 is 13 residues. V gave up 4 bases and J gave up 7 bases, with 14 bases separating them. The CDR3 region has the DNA TGCAGTGCTACCCGGGGTTGGATGCAGCCCCAGCATTTT. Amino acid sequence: CSATRGWMQPQHF.

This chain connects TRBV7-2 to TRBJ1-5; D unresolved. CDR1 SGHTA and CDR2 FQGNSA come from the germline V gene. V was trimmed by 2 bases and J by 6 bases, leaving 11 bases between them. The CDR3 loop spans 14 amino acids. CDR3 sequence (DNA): TGTGCCAGCAGCTTAACCATAGGCCCTCAGCCCCAGCATTTT. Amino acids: CASSLTIGPQPQHF.

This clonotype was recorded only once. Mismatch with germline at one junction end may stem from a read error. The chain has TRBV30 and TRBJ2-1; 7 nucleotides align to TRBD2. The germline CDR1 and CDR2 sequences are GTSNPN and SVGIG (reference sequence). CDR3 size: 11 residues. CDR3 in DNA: TGTGCCGGGAGGGCCTACAATGAGCAGTTCTTC. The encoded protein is CAGRAYNEQFF.

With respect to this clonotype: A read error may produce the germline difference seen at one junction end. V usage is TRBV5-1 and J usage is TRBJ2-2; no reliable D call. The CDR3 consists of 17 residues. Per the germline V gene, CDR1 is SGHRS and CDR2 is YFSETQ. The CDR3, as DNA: TGCGCCAGCAGCTTGGCCGGTCGGTTCGCGAACACCAGGGAGCTGTTTTTT. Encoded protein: CASSLAGRFANTRELFF.

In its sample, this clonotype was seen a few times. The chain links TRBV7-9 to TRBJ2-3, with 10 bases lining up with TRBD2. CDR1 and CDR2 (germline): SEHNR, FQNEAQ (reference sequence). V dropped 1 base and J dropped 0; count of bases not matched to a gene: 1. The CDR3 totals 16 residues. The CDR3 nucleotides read TGTGCCAGCAGCTTAGTACTAGCGGGAAGCACAGATACGCAGTATTTT. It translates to CASSLVLAGSTDTQYF.

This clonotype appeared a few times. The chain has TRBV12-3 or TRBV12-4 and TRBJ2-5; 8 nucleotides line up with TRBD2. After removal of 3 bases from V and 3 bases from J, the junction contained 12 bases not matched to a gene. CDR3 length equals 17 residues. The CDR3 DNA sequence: TGTGCCAGCAGTTTGTCGATGGCGGGGGGAATTAAAGAGACCCAGTACTTC. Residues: CASSLSMAGGIKETQYF.

Written as DNA, the CDR3 is TGTGCCAGCAGCTTAGTCTCAGGGCCCGGTGGCTACACCTTC. Translated: CASSLVSGPGGYTF. V is TRBV7-9 and J is TRBJ1-2; possible D gene TRBD1, 5 bases. Germline loops: CDR1 SEHNR, CDR2 FQNEAQ (reference sequence). The CDR3 has 14 residues. The V end was cut by 1 base, the J end by 7 bases, with 13 bases between.

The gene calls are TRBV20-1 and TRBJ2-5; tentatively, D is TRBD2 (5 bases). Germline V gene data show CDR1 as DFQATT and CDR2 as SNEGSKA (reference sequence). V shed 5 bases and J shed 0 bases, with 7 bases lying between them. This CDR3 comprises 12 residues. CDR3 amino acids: CSALRDQETQYF. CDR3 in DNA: TGCAGTGCTCTGAGGGACCAAGAGACCCAGTACTTC.

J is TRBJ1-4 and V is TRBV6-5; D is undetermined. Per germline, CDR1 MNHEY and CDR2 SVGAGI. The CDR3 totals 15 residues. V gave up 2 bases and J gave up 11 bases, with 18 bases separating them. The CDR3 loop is CASSYVQSPGGKLFF. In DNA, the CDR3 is TGTGCCAGCAGTTACGTTCAGTCCCCCGGCGGGAAACTGTTTTTT.

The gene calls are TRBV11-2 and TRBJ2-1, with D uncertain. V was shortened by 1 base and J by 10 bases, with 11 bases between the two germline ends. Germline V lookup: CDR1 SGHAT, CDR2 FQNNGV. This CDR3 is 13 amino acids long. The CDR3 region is CASSLVLAAEQFF. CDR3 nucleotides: TGTGCCAGCAGCTTAGTGTTAGCAGCAGAGCAGTTCTTC.

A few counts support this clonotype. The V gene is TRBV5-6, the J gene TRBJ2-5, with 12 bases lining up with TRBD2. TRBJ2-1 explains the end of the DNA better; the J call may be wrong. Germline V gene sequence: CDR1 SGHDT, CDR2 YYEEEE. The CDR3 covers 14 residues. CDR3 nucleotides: TGTGCCAGCAGCTTGGGACTAGCGGGGGAGACCCAGTTCTTC. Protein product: CASSLGLAGETQFF.